The clone carrying this TCR beta chain has just a few counts. Its matching antigen is unknown. Generation of TCR beta libraries employed quantitative 5'-RACE incorporating molecular barcodes. TCRdb ran MiXCR on the 5' RACE reads and lists one entry per CDR3 protein. The sample has hundreds of thousands of distinct CDR3 sequences; 10% to 15% are singletons. Trimming took 0 bases from V and 4 from J; bases not matched to a gene: 7. The CDR3 loop spans 15 amino acids. Germline V lookup: CDR1 DFQATT, CDR2 SNEGSKA (reference sequence). This sample stems from a study of CD8 T cells in ankylosing spondylitis. Study-wide points: With a CD8+ phenotype, disease-linked clones were relatively rare in peripheral blood. Both synovial fluid and blood in reactive arthritis had previously been reported to carry some motif variants. Fewer than 10 highly homologous variants formed a TCR beta motif that appeared characteristic of ankylosing spondylitis blood.

This chain connects TRBV20-1 to TRBJ2-3, with 7 bases aligning to TRBD2. The source of this sequence is a male donor with ankylosing spondylitis. The sequenced sample was blood, either unsorted or a sorted T cell fraction (not recorded which). The CDR3 loop is CSARDVWEGPDTQYF. The CDR3 DNA follows: TGCAGTGCTAGAGATGTGTGGGAGGGACCAGATACGCAGTATTTT.